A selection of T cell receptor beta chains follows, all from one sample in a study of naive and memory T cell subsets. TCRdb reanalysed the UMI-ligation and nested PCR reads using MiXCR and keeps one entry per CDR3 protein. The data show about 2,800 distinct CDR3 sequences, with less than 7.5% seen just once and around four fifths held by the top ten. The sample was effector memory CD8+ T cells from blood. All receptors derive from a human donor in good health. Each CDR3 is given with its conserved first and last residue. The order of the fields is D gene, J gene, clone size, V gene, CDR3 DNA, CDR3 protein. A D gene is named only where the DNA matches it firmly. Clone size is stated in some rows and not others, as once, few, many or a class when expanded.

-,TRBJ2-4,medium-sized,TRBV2,TGTGCCAGCAGTGGCAGGGATTCCAAAAACATTCAGTACTTC,CASSGRDSKNIQYF
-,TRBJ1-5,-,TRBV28,TGTGCCAGCAGTACCCGACACAGGGGCAATCAGCCCCAGCATTTT,CASSTRHRGNQPQHF
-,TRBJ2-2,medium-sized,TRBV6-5,TGTGCCAGCGGAACAGCCGGGAGTGGCACCGGGGAGCTGTTTTTT,CASGTAGSGTGELFF
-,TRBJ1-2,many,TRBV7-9,TGTGCCAGCAGCTTAGTCCTGCAGGCCCATGGCTACACCTTC,CASSLVLQAHGYTF
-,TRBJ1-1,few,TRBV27,TGTGCCAGCAGTTTGACAAGCATGAACACTGAAGCTTTCTTT,CASSLTSMNTEAFF
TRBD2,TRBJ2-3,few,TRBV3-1,TGTGCCAGCAGCCAGGGACTAGCGAGGGATACGCAGTATTTT,CASSQGLARDTQYF
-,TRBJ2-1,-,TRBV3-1,TGTGCCAGCAGCCAAGCAGGAGAGAGCTCCTACAATGAGCAGTTCTTC,CASSQAGESSYNEQFF
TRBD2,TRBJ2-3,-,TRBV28,TGTGCCAGCAGTTCCGCTTCGCCTAGCGGGACGAACACAGATACGCAGTATTTT,CASSSASPSGTNTDTQYF
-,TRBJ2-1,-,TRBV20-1,TGCAGTGCTAACGACCTAACTATCTCCTACAATGAGCAGTTCTTC,CSANDLTISYNEQFF
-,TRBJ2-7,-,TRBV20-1,TGCAGTGCTAGAGATCTGGGGTACGAGCAGTACTTC,CSARDLGYEQYF
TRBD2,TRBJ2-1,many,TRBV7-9,TGTGCCAGCAGCCGCCGCATAACAGCGGGAGAGGAGGATGAGCAGTTCTTC,CASSRRITAGEEDEQFF
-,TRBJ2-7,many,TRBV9,TGTGCCAGCAGCGTAGATTTCGGGGGAGTCTACGAGCAGTACTTC,CASSVDFGGVYEQYF
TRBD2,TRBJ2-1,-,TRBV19,TGTGCCAGTAGTATAACTAGCGGGAGGGCCTACAATGAGCAGTTCTTC,CASSITSGRAYNEQFF
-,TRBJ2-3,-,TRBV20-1,TGCAGTGCTAGACCCCCTTTAACTGCCGTGACGGATACGCAGTATTTT,CSARPPLTAVTDTQYF
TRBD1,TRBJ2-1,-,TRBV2,TGTGCCAGCAGTGAAGGGCGCCTCAGGGGGAATGAGCAGTTCTTC,CASSEGRLRGNEQFF
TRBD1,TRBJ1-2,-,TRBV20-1,TGCAGTGCCCGGGACAGGGGAGGCCACTATGGCTACACCTTC,CSARDRGGHYGYTF
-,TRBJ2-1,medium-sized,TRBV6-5,TGTGCCAGCAGTTACTCGGGATTCGTCAATGAGCAGTTCTTC,CASSYSGFVNEQFF
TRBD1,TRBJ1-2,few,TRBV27,TGTGCCAGCAGTTTGTCTACCCAGGGGGCTGGCTATGGCTACACCTTC,CASSLSTQGAGYGYTF
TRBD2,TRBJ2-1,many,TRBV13,TGTGCCAGCAGCCCTGGGCGGGAGGAGCCGTTCTTC,CASSPGREEPFF
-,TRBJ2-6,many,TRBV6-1,TGTGCCAGCAGTGAGGACAGCTCTGGGGCCAACGTCCTGACTTTC,CASSEDSSGANVLTF
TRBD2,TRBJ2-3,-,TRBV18,TGTGCCAGCTCACCGGGACTAGCGGGAGACCCTCGCACAGATACGCAGTATTTT,CASSPGLAGDPRTDTQYF
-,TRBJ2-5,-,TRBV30,TGTGCCTGGAGTCTCCGACAGGACCAAGAGACCCAGTACTTC,CAWSLRQDQETQYF
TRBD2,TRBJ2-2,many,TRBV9,TGTGCCAGCAGCGTCAGCGGGAGGGCTTACACCGGGGAGCTGTTTTTT,CASSVSGRAYTGELFF
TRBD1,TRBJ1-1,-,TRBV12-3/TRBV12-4,TGTGCCAGCACCGAGGCAGGGGGGGACACTGAAGCTTTCTTT,CASTEAGGDTEAFF
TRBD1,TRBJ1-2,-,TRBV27,TGTGCCAGCAGTGACGGGACAGGGGGAAACTATGGCTACACCTTC,CASSDGTGGNYGYTF
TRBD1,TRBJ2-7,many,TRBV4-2,TGTGCCAGCAGCCAAGAGGGGGACAGGGCTTCCTACGAGCAGTACTTC,CASSQEGDRASYEQYF
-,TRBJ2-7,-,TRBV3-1,TGTGCCAGCAGCCAAATGGGGATGGACACGGCGGGGGAGCAGTACTTC,CASSQMGMDTAGEQYF
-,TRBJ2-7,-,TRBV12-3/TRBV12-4,TGTGCCAGCAGTTCGGGCGGTTACGAGCAGTACTTC,CASSSGGYEQYF
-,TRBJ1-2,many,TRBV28,TGTGCCAGCAGTACAACCGGGATGGGGGTCCTATCCTATGGCTACACCTTC,CASSTTGMGVLSYGYTF
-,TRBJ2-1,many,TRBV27,TGTGCCAGCAGTTTATCGCCATCCTTAGATGTCTACAATGAGCAGTTCTTC,CASSLSPSLDVYNEQFF
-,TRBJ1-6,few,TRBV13,TGTGCCAGCAGGGAGAGTAATTCACCCCTCCACTTT,CASRESNSPLHF
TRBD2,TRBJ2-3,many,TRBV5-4,TGTGCCAGCGGAATAGCGGGAGGGCCGGGTACAGATACGCAGTATTTT,CASGIAGGPGTDTQYF
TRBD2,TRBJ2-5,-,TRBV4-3,TGCGCCAGCAGCAAAGACGGGACTAGCGAGCAAGAGACCCAGTACTTC,CASSKDGTSEQETQYF
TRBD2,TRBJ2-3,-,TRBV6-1,TGTGCCAGCAGTGAAGCGGTTAGCGGGAGGCATGCAGATACGCAGTATTTT,CASSEAVSGRHADTQYF
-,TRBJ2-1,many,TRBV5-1,TGCGCCAGCAGCGCTTCACCTGGGGGCAATGAGCAGTTCTTC,CASSASPGGNEQFF
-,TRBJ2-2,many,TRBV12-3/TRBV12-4,TGTGCCAGCAGTTTAGCTGGTAGCGGGACAGGTAACGGGGAGCTGTTTTTT,CASSLAGSGTGNGELFF
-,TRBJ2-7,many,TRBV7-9,TGTGCCAGCAGCCCCGGACAGTTATACGAGCAGTACTTC,CASSPGQLYEQYF
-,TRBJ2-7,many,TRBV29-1,TGCAGCGCTAACCTCCTAGGGGAACTCTACGAGCAGTACTTC,CSANLLGELYEQYF
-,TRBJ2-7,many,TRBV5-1,TGCGCCAGCAGCTTGGAACTAGATTACTACGAGCAGTACTTC,CASSLELDYYEQYF
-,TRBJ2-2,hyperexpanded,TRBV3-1,TGTGCCAGCAGCCCCAAGGCAGGGGCGACAGACGGGGAGCTGTTTTTT,CASSPKAGATDGELFF
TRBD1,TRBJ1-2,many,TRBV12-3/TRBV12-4,TGTGCCAGCAGGGGACAGCTAAGACATGGCTACACCTTC,CASRGQLRHGYTF
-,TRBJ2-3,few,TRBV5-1,TGCGCCAGCAGCTCGCAGCGGATAACCAGCACAGATACGCAGTATTTT,CASSSQRITSTDTQYF